This T cell receptor beta chain derives from a study of T cells in women clearing cervical HPV infection. Overall study results and limits: TRBV6-7 relative abundance averaged 0.11% in cases and about 0.15% in controls. Timing of associations relative to infection is unclear; T-cell subsets were not isolated. Repertoire richness, not evenness, was significantly elevated in CIN3+ cases versus controls.

A word on this clone: The antigen remains unidentified. The read falls 3 residues short of the CDR3 end, and the missing part is taken from the germline J gene.

Method: immunoSEQ multiplex PCR; TCRdb's copy keeps in-frame clones and lacks some. The table gives about 48,000 clones; the top ten clones make up roughly 1.6% of it. The germline V gene has CDR1 SGHTA and CDR2 FQGTGA. This CDR3 has 15 amino acids. V trimming: 2 bases; J trimming: 8 bases; junction bases outside the gene matches: 4. Material: blood buffy coat. The chain employs TRBV7-3 and TRBJ2-1; 12 positions agree with TRBD2. This clonotype was obtained from a woman aged 18-70 years with a cervical HPV16 infection that either progressed to CIN3+ or cleared (not recorded which). CDR3 DNA (partial): TGTGCCAGCAGCTTACTAGCGGGGGGGCCGTATGAG. Protein product: CASSLLAGGPYE. The entire CDR3 is CASSLLAGGPYEQFF.